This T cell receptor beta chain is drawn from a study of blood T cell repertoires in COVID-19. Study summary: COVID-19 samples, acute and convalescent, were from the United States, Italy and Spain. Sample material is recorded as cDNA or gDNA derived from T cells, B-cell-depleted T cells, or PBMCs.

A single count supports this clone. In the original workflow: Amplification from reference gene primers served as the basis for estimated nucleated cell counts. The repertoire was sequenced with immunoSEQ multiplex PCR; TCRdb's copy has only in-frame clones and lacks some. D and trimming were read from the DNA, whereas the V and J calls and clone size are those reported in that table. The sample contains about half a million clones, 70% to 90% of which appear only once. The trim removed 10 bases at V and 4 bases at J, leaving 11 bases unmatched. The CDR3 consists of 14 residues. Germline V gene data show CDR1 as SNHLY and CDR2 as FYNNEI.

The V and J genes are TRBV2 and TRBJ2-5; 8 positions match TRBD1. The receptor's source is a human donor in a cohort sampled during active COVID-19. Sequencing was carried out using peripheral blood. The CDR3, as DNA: TGTGCCACATACAGGGGGATGGTAGGAGAGACCCAGTACTTC. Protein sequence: CATYRGMVGETQYF.